The 8 T cell receptor beta chains listed next were all sequenced from one sample in a study of blood T cell repertoires in COVID-19. Libraries were prepared by immunoSEQ multiplex PCR; TCRdb keeps only in-frame clonotypes and omits some of them. This table has over 120,000 clones, roughly 89% appearing once. The sequenced sample consisted of peripheral blood. Receptors originate from a human donor in a cohort sampled during active COVID-19.

The V gene is TRBV6-5, the J gene TRBJ2-2, with 7 nucleotides matching TRBD1. The CDR3 contains 15 residues. The germline V gene has CDR1 MNHEY and CDR2 SVGAGI. V gave up 6 bases and J gave up 4 bases; unmatched junction bases: 8. CDR3: CASSRGGAPTGELFF. In DNA form, the CDR3 reads TGTGCCAGCAGCAGAGGGGGCGCCCCCACCGGGGAGCTGTTTTTT.

The rearrangement links TRBV11-3 to TRBJ2-1; 9 nucleotides match TRBD1. The CDR3 extends over 14 amino acids. J lost 5 bases, V lost 8 bases, and 7 bases had no gene match. Per the germline V gene, CDR1 is SGHNT and CDR2 is YENEEA. CDR3 sequence: CASGQGPNHNEQFF. As DNA, the CDR3 is TGTGCCAGCGGACAGGGGCCGAACCACAATGAGCAGTTCTTC.

V is TRBV4-2 and J is TRBJ1-3; no clear D gene. This CDR3 has 15 amino acids. V shed 0 bases and J shed 0 bases, with 6 bases lying between them. Germline CDR1 LGHNA, CDR2 YNFKEQ. CDR3 bases: TGTGCCAGCAGCCAAGATCCCTTCTCTGGAAACACCATATATTTT. Protein product: CASSQDPFSGNTIYF.

The rearrangement uses TRBV20-1 and TRBJ1-1; D is undetermined. The CDR3 runs to 11 residues. CDR1 DFQATT and CDR2 SNEGSKA come from the germline V gene (reference sequence). With 6 bases removed from V and 4 bases from J, the gap between germline ends came to 9 bases. The CDR3 here is CSADRGTEAFF. The CDR3 coding sequence is TGCAGTGCAGACCGGGGCACTGAAGCTTTCTTT.

V gene TRBV27 combines with J gene TRBJ1-2, with D maybe TRBD1 (6 bases). V lost 5 bases and J 1 base, leaving 17 bases between the germline ends. In germline, CDR1 is MNHEY, CDR2 SMNVEV (reference sequence). The CDR3 loop spans 16 amino acids. The CDR3 region is CASSLRRDMYNYGYTF. For the CDR3, the DNA is TGTGCCAGCAGTCTACGAAGGGACATGTATAACTATGGCTACACCTTC.

This sequence joins TRBV5-4 and TRBJ1-2; 8 nucleotides agree with TRBD1. V shed 0 bases and J 3 bases; nucleotides not matched to a gene: 7. Germline assignment: CDR1 SGHNT and CDR2 YYREEE (reference sequence). CDR3 length: 16 amino acids. The DNA of the CDR3 is TGTGCCAGCAGCTTGGCCATCCAGGGGGCCCACTATGGCTACACCTTC. This encodes CASSLAIQGAHYGYTF.

This clone was detected only once. This sequence joins TRBV2 and TRBJ2-2, with D possibly TRBD2 on 7 matching bases. The CDR3 covers 18 residues. V lost 1 base and J lost 0, with 15 bases in between. CDR1 SNHLY and CDR2 FYNNEI come from the germline V gene. CDR3 nucleotide sequence: TGTGCCAGCAGTGAAGAGAGGGCGGGGGCCCCGAACACCGGGGAGCTGTTTTTT. It yields the protein CASSEERAGAPNTGELFF.

The chain employs TRBV11-3 and TRBJ2-5; 7 nucleotides line up with TRBD1. J lost 5 bases, V lost 0 bases, and 6 bases had no gene match. The CDR3 has 15 amino acids. Looked up from germline, CDR1 is SGHNT and CDR2 is YENEEA. For the CDR3, the DNA is TGTGCCAGCAGCTTAGAAAGACAGGGCGGCGAGACCCAGTACTTC. Its protein is CASSLERQGGETQYF.